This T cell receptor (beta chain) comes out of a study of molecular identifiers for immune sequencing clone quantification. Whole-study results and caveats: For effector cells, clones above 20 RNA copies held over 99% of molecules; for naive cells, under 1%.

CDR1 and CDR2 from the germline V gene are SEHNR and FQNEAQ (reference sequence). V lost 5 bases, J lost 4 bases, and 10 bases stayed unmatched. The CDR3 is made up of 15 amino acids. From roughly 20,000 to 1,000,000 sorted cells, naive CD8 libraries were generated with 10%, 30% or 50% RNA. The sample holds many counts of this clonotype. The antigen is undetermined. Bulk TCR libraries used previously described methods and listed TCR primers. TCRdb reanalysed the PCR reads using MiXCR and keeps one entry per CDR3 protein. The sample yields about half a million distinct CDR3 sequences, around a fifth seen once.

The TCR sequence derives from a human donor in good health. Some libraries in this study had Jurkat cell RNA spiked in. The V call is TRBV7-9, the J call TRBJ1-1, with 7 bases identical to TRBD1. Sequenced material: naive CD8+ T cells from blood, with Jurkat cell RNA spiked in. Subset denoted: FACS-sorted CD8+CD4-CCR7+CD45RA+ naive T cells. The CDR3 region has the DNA TGTGCCAGCAGCACCCGACAGGGAAAGTTCACTGAAGCTTTCTTT. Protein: CASSTRQGKFTEAFF.